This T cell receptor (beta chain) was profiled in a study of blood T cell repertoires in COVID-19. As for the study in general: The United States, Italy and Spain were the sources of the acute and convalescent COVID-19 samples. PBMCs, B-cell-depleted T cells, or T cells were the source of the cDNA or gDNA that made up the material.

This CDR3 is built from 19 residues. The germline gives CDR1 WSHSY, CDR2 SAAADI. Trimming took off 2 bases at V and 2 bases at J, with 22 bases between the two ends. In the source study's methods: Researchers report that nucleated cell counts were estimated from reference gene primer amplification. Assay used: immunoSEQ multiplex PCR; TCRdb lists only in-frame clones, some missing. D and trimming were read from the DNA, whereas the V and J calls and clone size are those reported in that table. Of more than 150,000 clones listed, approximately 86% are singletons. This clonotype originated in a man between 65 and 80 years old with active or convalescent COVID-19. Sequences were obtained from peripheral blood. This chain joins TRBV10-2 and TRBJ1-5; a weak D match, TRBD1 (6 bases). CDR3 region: CASSEKGGDSARRNQPQHF. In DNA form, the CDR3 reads TGCGCCAGCAGTGAGAAAGGGGGTGACAGTGCTCGTCGCAATCAGCCCCAGCATTTT.